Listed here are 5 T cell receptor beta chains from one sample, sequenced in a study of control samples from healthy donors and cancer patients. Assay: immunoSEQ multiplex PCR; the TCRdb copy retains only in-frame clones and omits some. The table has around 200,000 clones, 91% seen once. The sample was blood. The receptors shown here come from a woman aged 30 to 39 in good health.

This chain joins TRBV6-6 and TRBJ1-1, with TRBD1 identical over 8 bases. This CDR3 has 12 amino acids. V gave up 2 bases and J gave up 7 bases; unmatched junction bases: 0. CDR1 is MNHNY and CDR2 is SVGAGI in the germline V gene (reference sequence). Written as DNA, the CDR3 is TGTGCCAGCAGTTACGGACAGGGTGAAGCTTTCTTT. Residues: CASSYGQGEAFF.

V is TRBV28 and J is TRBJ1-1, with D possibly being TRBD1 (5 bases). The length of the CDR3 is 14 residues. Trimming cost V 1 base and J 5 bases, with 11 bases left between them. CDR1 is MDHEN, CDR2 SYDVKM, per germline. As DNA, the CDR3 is TGTGCCAGCAGTTTATCAGGGAAGGGGACTGAAGCTTTCTTT. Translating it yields CASSLSGKGTEAFF.

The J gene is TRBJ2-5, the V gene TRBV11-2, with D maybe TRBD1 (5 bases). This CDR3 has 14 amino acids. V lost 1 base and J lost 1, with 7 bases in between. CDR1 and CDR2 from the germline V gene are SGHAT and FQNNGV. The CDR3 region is CASSLAGFQETQYF. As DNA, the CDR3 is TGTGCCAGCAGCTTAGCAGGGTTCCAAGAGACCCAGTACTTC.

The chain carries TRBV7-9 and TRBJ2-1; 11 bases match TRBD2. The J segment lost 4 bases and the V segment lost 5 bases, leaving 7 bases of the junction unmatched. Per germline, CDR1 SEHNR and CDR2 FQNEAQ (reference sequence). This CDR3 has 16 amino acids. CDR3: CASSPRSGRGYNEQFF. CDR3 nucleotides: TGTGCCAGCAGCCCCCGTAGCGGGAGGGGGTACAATGAGCAGTTCTTC.

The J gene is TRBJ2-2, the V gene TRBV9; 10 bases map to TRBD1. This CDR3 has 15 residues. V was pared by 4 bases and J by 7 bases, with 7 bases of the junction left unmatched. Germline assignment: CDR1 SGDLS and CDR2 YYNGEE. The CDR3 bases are TGTGCCAGCAGCCCCCCCGGGACAGGGGTCGGGGAGCTGTTTTTT. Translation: CASSPPGTGVGELFF.